The 2 T cell receptor beta chains listed next were all sequenced from one sample in a study of CD8+ T cells in alopecia areata. Sequencing used cDNA as its template, made by extracting RNA and reverse transcribing it. Method: immunoSEQ multiplex PCR; TCRdb's copy keeps in-frame clones and lacks some. The data contain over 150,000 clones, less than 70% of them seen just once; the ten biggest clones take up over 12%. Described treatment: oral pan-JAK inhibitor, 5-10 mg twice daily. The sequencing used CD4+ T cells sorted from blood, collected at week 24, from a patient treated with tofacitinib. Source of these receptors: a human donor with alopecia areata.

The chain carries TRBV5-1 and TRBJ2-2; weak D call: TRBD2 (5 bases). The CDR3 consists of 14 residues. Looked up from germline, CDR1 is SGHRS and CDR2 is YFSETQ. V gave up 4 bases and J gave up 5 bases, with 12 bases separating them. The CDR3 DNA reads TGCGCCAGCAGCCAAGGACGGACTACCGGGGAGCTGTTTTTT. It specifies CASSQGRTTGELFF. The full variable domain, with the rest looked up from reference TRBV5-1 and TRBJ2-2, is KAGVTQTPRYLIKTRGQQVTLSCSPISGHRSVSWYQQTPGQGLQFLFEYFSETQRNKGNFPGRFSGRQFSNSRSEMNVSTLELGDSALYLCASSQGRTTGELFFGEGSRLTVL.

J is TRBJ2-1 and V is TRBV18; unclear D gene. The CDR3 is 14 amino acids. Germline V gene lookup returns CDR1 KGHSH and CDR2 LQKENI. V shed 3 bases and J shed 3 bases, with 9 bases lying between them. The CDR3 region has the DNA TGTGCCAGCTCACCCCGGACGGACTACAATGAGCAGTTCTTC. Its protein is CASSPRTDYNEQFF.